The T cell receptor (beta chain) described here comes from a study of graft-versus-host responses after intestinal transplantation. Study summary: Recipients were all induced with anti-thymocyte globulin, then given tacrolimus and steroids for approximately three years. Study conclusions and caveats: Some patients had graft-donor T cell macrochimerism, and their allografts showed high graft-versus-host to host-versus-graft clonal ratios.

Using immunoSEQ multiplex PCR, the repertoire was profiled, and TCRdb retains in-frame clones only, with some absent. Here the sample spans roughly 6,900 clones, about 24% being singletons. Responders that carried the CFSE label, some 200,000 of them, were plated with some 200,000 irradiated, violet-dye-labeled stimulator cells. Cell sorting after the reaction yielded proliferating CFSE-low CD3+CD4+ and CD3+CD8+ responders. Sequenced here: alloreactive CD8+ T cells from a mixed lymphocyte reaction culture, sampled before transplantation. Subset indicated: CFSE-low proliferating T cells sorted from roughly 6-day pre-transplant mixed lymphocyte reaction (GvH or HvG direction). This TCR derives from a human patient who was an organ donor for intestinal transplantation.

The CDR3 sequence: CASSQYTTSYNEQFF. The DNA of the CDR3 is TGTGCCAGCAGTCAGTACACCACCTCCTACAATGAGCAGTTCTTC. V usage is TRBV7-8 and J usage is TRBJ2-1; D not certain. Germline V CDR1 and CDR2: SGHVS, FQNEAQ. The CDR3 contains 15 residues. The V and J ends lost 6 bases and 0 bases respectively, with 12 bases between them.